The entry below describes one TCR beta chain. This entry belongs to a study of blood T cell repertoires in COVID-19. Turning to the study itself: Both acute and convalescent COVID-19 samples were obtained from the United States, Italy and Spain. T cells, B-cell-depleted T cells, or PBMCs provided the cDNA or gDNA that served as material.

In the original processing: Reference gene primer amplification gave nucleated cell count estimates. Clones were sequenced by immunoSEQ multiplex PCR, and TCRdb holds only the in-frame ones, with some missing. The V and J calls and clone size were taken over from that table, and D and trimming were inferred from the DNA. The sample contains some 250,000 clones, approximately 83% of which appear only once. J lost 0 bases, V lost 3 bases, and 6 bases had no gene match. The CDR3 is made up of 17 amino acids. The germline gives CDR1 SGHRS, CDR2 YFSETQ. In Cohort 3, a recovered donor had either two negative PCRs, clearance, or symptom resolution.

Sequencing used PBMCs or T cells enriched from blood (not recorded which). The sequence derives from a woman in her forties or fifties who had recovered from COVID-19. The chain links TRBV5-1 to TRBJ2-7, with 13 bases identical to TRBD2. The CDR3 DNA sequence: TGCGCCAGCAGCTGGGGGACTAGCGGGACCTACTCCTACGAGCAGTACTTC. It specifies CASSWGTSGTYSYEQYF.